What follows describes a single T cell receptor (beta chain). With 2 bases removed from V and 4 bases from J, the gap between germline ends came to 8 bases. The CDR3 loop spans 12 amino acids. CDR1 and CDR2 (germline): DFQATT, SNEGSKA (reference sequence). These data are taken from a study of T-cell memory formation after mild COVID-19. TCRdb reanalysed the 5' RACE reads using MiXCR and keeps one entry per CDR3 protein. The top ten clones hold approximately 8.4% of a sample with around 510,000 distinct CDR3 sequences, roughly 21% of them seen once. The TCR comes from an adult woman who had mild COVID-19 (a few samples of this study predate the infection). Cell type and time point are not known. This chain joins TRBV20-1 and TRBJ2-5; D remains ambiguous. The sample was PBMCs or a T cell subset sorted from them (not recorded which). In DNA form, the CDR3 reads TGCAGTGCTAGATTCAAGGGAGAGACCCAGTACTTC. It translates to CSARFKGETQYF.